These 17 T cell receptor beta chains originate from one sample sequenced in a study of blood T cells in healthy people across ages. Combining a sample-barcoded 5' primer with a J-beta primer mix, a second PCR ran for roughly 7 to 11 cycles. TCRdb redid the calling of the 5' RACE reads with MiXCR, one entry per CDR3 protein. Among 710,000 or so distinct CDR3 sequences listed, 32% were seen once. Sequencing was done on a sample of blood. Source of these receptors: a woman older than 75 in good health.

This chain links TRBV20-1 with TRBJ1-2; D not certain. This CDR3 is 16 amino acids long. Germline V gene lookup returns CDR1 DFQATT and CDR2 SNEGSKA (reference sequence). Trimming took 5 bases from V and 0 from J, leaving 19 bases between them. The CDR3 is CSAPAIGVGANYGYTF. The CDR3 DNA reads TGCAGTGCTCCGGCGATCGGGGTTGGAGCTAACTATGGCTACACCTTC.

This clonotype was picked up many times. The chain recombines TRBV4-1 with TRBJ1-1; 8 bases agree with TRBD1. Per the germline V gene, CDR1 is MGHRA and CDR2 is YSYEKL. This CDR3 spans 15 amino acids. The ends lost 2 bases at V and 6 bases at J; junction bases unmatched: 8. The DNA for the CDR3 is TGCGCCAGCAGCCAACCGGACAGGGAAAAGGCTGAAGCTTTCTTT. Its protein product is CASSQPDREKAEAFF.

This clonotype was detected a few times. With a much larger clone just one base away, this may be a read error. The V call is TRBV20-1, the J call TRBJ2-5; tentative D call: TRBD2 (5 bases). Germline CDR1 and CDR2: DFQATT and SNEGSKA (reference sequence). The CDR3 sequence is 11 residues long. The CDR3 DNA follows: TGCAGGGCTCGTTTAGCGGAGACCCAGTACTTC. Amino acid sequence: CRARLAETQYF.

This clonotype was detected many times. The J gene is TRBJ1-5, the V gene TRBV27; perhaps TRBD1 as D (5 bases). The CDR3 contains 13 residues. CDR1 MNHEY and CDR2 SMNVEV come from the germline V gene (reference sequence). V was shortened by 3 bases and J by 7 bases, with 10 bases between the two germline ends. The CDR3 nucleotides read TGTGCCAGCAGTTTCAGGGTACAACAGCCCCAGCATTTT. Translating it yields CASSFRVQQPQHF.

The V call is TRBV5-1, the J call TRBJ1-2; D is ambiguous. The germline V gene encodes CDR1 SGHRS and CDR2 YFSETQ. Trimming cost V 4 bases and J 4 bases, with 17 bases left between them. The length of the CDR3 is 15 residues. CDR3 sequence: CASSIDGEASYGYTF. CDR3 coding DNA: TGCGCCAGCAGCATTGACGGAGAAGCGAGCTATGGCTACACCTTC.

CDR3 nucleotide sequence: TGTGCCAGCAGTCCTGTGGGCGGGGGGTACTCCTACAATGAGCAGTTCTTC. Protein: CASSPVGGGYSYNEQFF. The gene calls are TRBV12-3 or TRBV12-4 and TRBJ2-1, with 8 bases matching TRBD2. This CDR3 is built from 17 residues. Losses at the gene ends were 5 bases for V and 0 bases for J; bases not matched to a gene: 9.

V is TRBV4-3 and J is TRBJ1-2, with a weak D call TRBD1 (6 bases). Germline V CDR1 and CDR2: LGHNA, YSLEER. V dropped 0 bases and J dropped 7 bases, with 15 bases sitting between them. This CDR3 has 15 residues. The CDR3 here is CASSQDPGRGTGYTF. The CDR3 DNA is TGCGCCAGCAGCCAAGATCCGGGCAGGGGTACTGGCTACACCTTC.

This clonotype was detected ten times or more. The gene calls are TRBV9 and TRBJ2-1; D uncertain. Trimming shortened V by 2 bases and J by 5 bases, and 14 bases separated the two germline ends. Germline CDR1 and CDR2: SGDLS and YYNGEE. This CDR3 has 15 amino acids. CDR3 sequence: CASSVELGWDNEQFF. The CDR3, as DNA: TGTGCCAGCAGCGTGGAGCTTGGGTGGGACAATGAGCAGTTCTTC.

To note about this clonotype: This may be a read error, as it is one base from a much larger clone. The rearrangement links TRBV10-3 to TRBJ2-5; tentatively, D is TRBD1 (6 bases). V lost 6 bases and J 5 bases, leaving 16 bases between the germline ends. Germline CDR1 and CDR2: ENHRY and SYGVKD. The CDR3 length is 14 residues. The CDR3, as DNA: TGTGCCATCAGGGGGAAACAGGGCCTGGAGACCCAGTACTTC. Protein: CAIRGKQGLETQYF.

In this sample, this clonotype turned up many times. This chain uses TRBV4-3 with TRBJ2-7; D call uncertain. Germline V gene data show CDR1 as LGHNA and CDR2 as YSLEER. Trimming took 4 bases from V and 3 from J, leaving 16 bases between them. The CDR3 covers 15 residues. CDR3 nucleotides: TGCGCCAGCAGCCCGTCTCCCCCGGGTCTCTACGAGCAGTACTTC. It specifies CASSPSPPGLYEQYF.

The rearrangement links TRBV28 to TRBJ2-5; 7 bases map to TRBD2. With the DNA end fitting TRBJ2-7 better, the J assignment may be wrong. This CDR3 has 16 residues. Germline V gene data show CDR1 as MDHEN and CDR2 as SYDVKM. In DNA form, the CDR3 reads TGTGCCAGCAGCTCATACCAGACTAGCCCAAGATACGAGCAGTACTTC. Its protein is CASSSYQTSPRYEQYF.

In its sample, this clonotype was seen once. This may stem from a read error, because a much larger clone lies one nucleotide away. The chain is built from TRBV6-5 and TRBJ2-1, with D perhaps matching TRBD2 (5 bases). CDR1 is MNHEY, CDR2 SVGAGI, per germline. The CDR3 is 12 amino acids. CDR3 residues: CASSYGGKERFF. CDR3 bases: TGTGCCAGCAGTTACGGAGGCAAGGAGCGGTTCTTC.

The chain employs TRBV4-1 and TRBJ2-4; 8 bases are a match to TRBD2. This CDR3 is 12 amino acids long. CDR1 is MGHRA, CDR2 YSYEKL, per germline. V gave up 4 bases and J gave up 13 bases; unmatched junction bases: 6. CDR3 nucleotides: TGCGCCAGCAGCCCGACTAGCGCTATCCAGTACTTC. This gives the protein CASSPTSAIQYF.

With respect to this clonotype: A much larger clone differs from this one at a single base, so this may be a read error. The chain has TRBV20-1 and TRBJ2-5; perhaps TRBD2 as D (5 bases). Germline lookup yields CDR1 DFQATT and CDR2 SNEGSKA (reference sequence). V lost 1 base, J lost 11 bases, and 17 bases lay in between. The CDR3 extends over 13 amino acids. CDR3 nucleotide sequence: TGCAGTGCTAGAGGGCCGGGGAGCGATGAGCAGTACTTC. Its translation is CSARGPGSDEQYF.

This clonotype was counted only a few times. The chain has TRBV27 and TRBJ1-2; TRBD1 is a possible D gene (5 bases). This CDR3 spans 16 amino acids. Germline-derived CDR1 and CDR2 are MNHEY and SMNVEV (reference sequence). Trimming removed 5 bases at V and 2 bases at J, with 18 bases between. For the CDR3, the DNA is TGTGCCAGCAGTCTCAAGGGGACCGGGGACAACTATGGCTACACCTTC. It is translated as CASSLKGTGDNYGYTF.

This clonotype was detected many times. In DNA, the CDR3 is TGTGCCAGCAGTTACGAGTTCACGGATACGCAGTATTTT. Translating it yields CASSYEFTDTQYF. The V gene is TRBV6-6, the J gene TRBJ2-3; no clear D gene. Germline assignment: CDR1 MNHNY and CDR2 SVGAGI (reference sequence). V lost 2 bases to trimming and J lost 6 bases, with 9 bases between them. This CDR3 contains 13 residues.

This clonotype was counted between two and nine times. This chain connects TRBV5-1 to TRBJ1-1; possible D gene TRBD1, 5 bases. The germline gives CDR1 SGHRS, CDR2 YFSETQ. The CDR3 extends over 15 amino acids. V was clipped by 3 bases and J by 1 base, with 13 bases between them. The chain's CDR3 is CASSSMGVTNTEAFF. The DNA for the CDR3 is TGCGCCAGCAGCTCCATGGGGGTAACGAACACTGAAGCTTTCTTT.